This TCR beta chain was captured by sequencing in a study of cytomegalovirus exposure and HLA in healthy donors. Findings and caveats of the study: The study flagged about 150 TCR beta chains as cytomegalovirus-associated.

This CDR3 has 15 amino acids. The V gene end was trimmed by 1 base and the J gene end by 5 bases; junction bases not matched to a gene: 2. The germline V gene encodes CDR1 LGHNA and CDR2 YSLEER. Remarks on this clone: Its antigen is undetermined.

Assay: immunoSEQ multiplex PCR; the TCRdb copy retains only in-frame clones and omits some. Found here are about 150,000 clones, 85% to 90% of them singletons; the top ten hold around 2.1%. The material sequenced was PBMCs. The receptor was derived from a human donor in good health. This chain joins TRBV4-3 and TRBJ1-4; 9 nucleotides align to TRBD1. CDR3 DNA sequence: TGCGCCAGCAGCCAAGGGACAGGGGCAAATGAAAAACTGTTTTTT. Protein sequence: CASSQGTGANEKLFF.